This T cell receptor beta chain was retrieved from a study of cytomegalovirus exposure and HLA in healthy donors. The PCR contained 60 Vbeta and 13 Jbeta primers. TCRdb's copy holds only in-frame clones and misses some; the assay was immunoSEQ multiplex PCR. The sample lists 150,000 to 200,000 clones, around 85% occurring once. Between the trimmed V and J ends, which lost 3 bases and 0 bases, there was a span of 9 bases. The CDR3 totals 15 residues. Germline CDR1 is LNHDA and CDR2 is SQIVND (reference sequence). Study observations and caveats: Evidence from a later analysis indicated that most CMV-associated TCR beta chains looked HLA-restricted.

On this clone: Antigen: not known.

The source of this sequence is a male donor in good health and CMV-seronegative. The V gene is TRBV19, the J gene TRBJ2-1; D not certain. What was sequenced was PBMCs. Here the CDR3 reads CASSMSGHSYNEQFF. CDR3 DNA: TGTGCCAGTAGTATGTCGGGTCACTCCTACAATGAGCAGTTCTTC.